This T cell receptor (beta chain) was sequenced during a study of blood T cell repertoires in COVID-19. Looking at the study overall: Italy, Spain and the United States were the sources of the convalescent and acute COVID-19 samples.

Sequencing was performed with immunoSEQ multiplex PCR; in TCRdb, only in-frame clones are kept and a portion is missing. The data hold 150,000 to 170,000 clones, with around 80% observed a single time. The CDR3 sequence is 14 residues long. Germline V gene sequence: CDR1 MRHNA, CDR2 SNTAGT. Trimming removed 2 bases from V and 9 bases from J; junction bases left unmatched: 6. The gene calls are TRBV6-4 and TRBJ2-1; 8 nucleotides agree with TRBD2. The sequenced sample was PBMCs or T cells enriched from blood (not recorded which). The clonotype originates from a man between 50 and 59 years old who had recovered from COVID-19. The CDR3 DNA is TGTGCCAGCAGTGACCTGGCGGGGGGTACTGAGCAGTTCTTC. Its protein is CASSDLAGGTEQFF.